This TCR beta chain derives from a study of blood T cell repertoires in COVID-19. Germline CDR1 LGHDT, CDR2 YNNKEL (reference sequence). This CDR3 is 9 amino acids long. Trimming pared 4 bases from V and 7 bases from J, leaving 2 bases between. Assay: immunoSEQ multiplex PCR; the TCRdb copy retains only in-frame clones and omits some. The sample yields 48,000 or so clones, just over 85% seen once. Seattle-derived patients entered the study during active infection and were followed longitudinally. V usage is TRBV3-1 (or the pseudogene TRBV3-2) and J usage is TRBJ2-7, with no clear D. This TCR was recovered from a woman over 75 with COVID-19, enrolled during active disease. Sequences were obtained from peripheral blood. The CDR3, as DNA: TGTGCCAGCAGCCCAGAGCAGTACTTC. It encodes CASSPEQYF.